This T cell receptor (beta chain) came from a study of T cell responses to AZD1222 COVID-19 vaccine (dated by TCRdb to the early 2020s). Regarding the research as a whole: A total of 233 trial participants underwent TCR sequencing, of whom more than 200 had received two doses of AZD1222 and some 26 had received two doses of the MenACWY control vaccine. Trial participants were enrolled by age into 18-55, 56-69 and 70-plus year subgroups, with roughly 160, 29 and 62 TCR-sequenced participants respectively. Results the study describes overall, beyond this receptor: In the small 56-69-year group, the increase in depth fell short of significance, most likely because of low power. Because no day 14 peak-response samples were available, the repertoires could be characterized only after the peak T cell response. Reportedly, almost half of the unique spike-specific TCRs recognized epitopes lying outside the regions that are mutated in the B.1.351 and B.1.1.7 variants. Spike-specific TCR breadth and depth rose significantly after two AZD1222 doses compared with day 0 and with MenACWY recipients. CD4 TCRs associated with the vaccine covered the entire spike protein, and the dominant responses were in regions 160-218 and 743-854. Participants were mostly white British and included more females than males, and it was suggested by the authors that clonal diversity may have been underestimated. Only five or six AZD1222 recipients were SARS-CoV-2 seropositive at baseline, limiting conclusions about previously exposed vaccinees.

The time point label of this sample denotes: about 28 days (+/-7) after the second vaccine dose. AZD1222 recipients with second doses at about 4 weeks or about 12 weeks were pooled, because spike-specific TCR depth and breadth did not differ between schedules. Samples from vaccinated people were obtained from the UK trials COV001 and COV002, which included a single-blind randomized controlled phase 2/3 trial of AZD1222 (ChAdOx1 nCoV-19) in healthy adults. For TCRbeta chain sequencing, PBMC samples were collected from trial participants at day 0 and at day 28 after the second dose. For this chain, trimming is 5 bases at the V end and 2 bases at the J end, and the number of junction bases without a gene match is 6. The germline V gene (reference sequence) supplies CDR1 SSHAT and CDR2 FNYEAQ. Spanning cysteine to phenylalanine, the CDR3 consists of 15 amino acids. This entry keeps only the CDR3 DNA: 45 bases, framed from base 1.

Points on this clone: Its antigen is still unknown. Nothing much larger sits one base from this clone, and base qualities are not available.

The CDR3 regions of human TCRbeta chains were analyzed by immunosequencing. As for the authors' bioinformatics: Repertoire TCRs were checked for matches against a reference library of SARS-CoV-2-specific TCRs that had been generated using the MIRA antigen-specificity platform. Breadth was defined as the fraction of unique TCRs that were SARS-CoV-2-associated, and depth was defined as the fraction of total T cells that were SARS-CoV-2-associated. Each spike-specific TCR was assigned to its reactive spike region and to a CD4 or CD8 class using the MIRA data. Log10-transformed breadth and depth values were compared by one-way ANOVA with Sidak's multiple comparisons tests. Sourced from immuneACCESS, this table was stored by TCRdb with only in-frame sequences that have V and J called. A share of the clones is absent; for the studies checked, an unresolved V gene accounts for under half, and the remainder has no known explanation. That table gives V, J and clone size, and the DNA gave D and trimming. For this sample the table gives about 140,000 clones, of which 91% were detected only once. Roughly 1.2% of the sample lies in the top ten.

Material: peripheral blood, obtained 28 days after the second AZD1222 dose. This TCR came from an adult who received the AZD1222 COVID-19 vaccine. The rearrangement joined TRBV7-7 to TRBJ2-3; TRBD2 fits 8 bases in the junction. The bases read TGTGCCAGCAGCCCCGGGACTAGAAACACAGATACGCAGTATTTT. Its translation is CASSPGTRNTDTQYF. This CDR3, with the reference TRBV7-7 and TRBJ2-3 proteins standing in past its ends, gives the full variable domain GAGVSQSPRYKVTKRGQDVTLRCDPISSHATLYWYQQALGQGPEFLTYFNYEAQPDKSGLPSDRFSAERPEGSISTLTIQRTEQRDSAMYRCASSPGTRNTDTQYFGPGTRLTVL.